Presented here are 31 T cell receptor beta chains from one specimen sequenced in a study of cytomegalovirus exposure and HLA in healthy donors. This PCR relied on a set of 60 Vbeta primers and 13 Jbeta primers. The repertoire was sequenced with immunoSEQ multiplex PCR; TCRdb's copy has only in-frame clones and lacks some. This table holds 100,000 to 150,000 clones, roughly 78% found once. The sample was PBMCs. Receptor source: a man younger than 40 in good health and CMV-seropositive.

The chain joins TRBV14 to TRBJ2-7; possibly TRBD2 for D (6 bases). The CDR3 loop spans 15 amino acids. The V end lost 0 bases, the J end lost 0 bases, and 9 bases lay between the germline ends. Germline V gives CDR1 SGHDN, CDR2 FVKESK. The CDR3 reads CASSQDLGGSYEQYF. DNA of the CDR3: TGTGCCAGCAGCCAAGATCTGGGGGGCTCCTACGAGCAGTACTTC.

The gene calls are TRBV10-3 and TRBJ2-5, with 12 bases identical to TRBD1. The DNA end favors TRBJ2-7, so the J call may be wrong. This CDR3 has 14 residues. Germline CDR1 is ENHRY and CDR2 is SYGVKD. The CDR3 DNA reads TGTGCCATCAGTGATGGGACAGGGGGCGACGAGCAGTACTTC. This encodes CAISDGTGGDEQYF.

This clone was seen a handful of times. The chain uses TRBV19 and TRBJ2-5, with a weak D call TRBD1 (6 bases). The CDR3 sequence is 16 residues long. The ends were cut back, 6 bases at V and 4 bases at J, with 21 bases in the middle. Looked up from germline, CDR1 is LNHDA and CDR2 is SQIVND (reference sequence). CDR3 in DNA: TGTGCCAGTAGGGATGGGGGCGCAGGTATAGGAGAGACCCAGTACTTC. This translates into CASRDGGAGIGETQYF.

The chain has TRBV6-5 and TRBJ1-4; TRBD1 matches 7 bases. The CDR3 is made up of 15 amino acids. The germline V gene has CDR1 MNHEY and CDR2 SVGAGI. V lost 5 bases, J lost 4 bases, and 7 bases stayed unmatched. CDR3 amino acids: CASSIQGLGNEKLFF. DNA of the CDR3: TGTGCCAGCAGTATACAGGGGCTGGGTAATGAAAAACTGTTTTTT.

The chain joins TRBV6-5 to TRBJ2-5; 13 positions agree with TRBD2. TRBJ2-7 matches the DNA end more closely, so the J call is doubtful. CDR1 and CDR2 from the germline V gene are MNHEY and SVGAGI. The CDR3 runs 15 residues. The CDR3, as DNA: TGTGCCAGCAGCCTACTAGCGGGGGGGCCTTACGAGCAGTACTTC. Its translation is CASSLLAGGPYEQYF.

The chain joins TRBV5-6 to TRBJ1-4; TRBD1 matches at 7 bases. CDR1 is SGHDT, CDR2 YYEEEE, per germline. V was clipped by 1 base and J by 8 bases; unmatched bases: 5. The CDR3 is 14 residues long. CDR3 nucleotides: TGTGCCAGCAGCTTGATACAGGGGCACGAAAAACTGTTTTTT. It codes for CASSLIQGHEKLFF.

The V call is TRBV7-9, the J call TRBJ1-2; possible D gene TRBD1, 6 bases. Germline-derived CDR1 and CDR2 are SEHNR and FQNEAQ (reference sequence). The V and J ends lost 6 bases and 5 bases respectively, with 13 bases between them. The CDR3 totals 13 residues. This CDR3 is CASRVDSHYGYTF. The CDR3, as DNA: TGTGCCAGCAGGGTGGACAGCCATTATGGCTACACCTTC.

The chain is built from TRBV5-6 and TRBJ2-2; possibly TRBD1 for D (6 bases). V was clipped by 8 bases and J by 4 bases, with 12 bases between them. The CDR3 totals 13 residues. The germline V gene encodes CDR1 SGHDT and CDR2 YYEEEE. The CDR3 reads CASYGTLTGELFF. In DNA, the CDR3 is TGTGCCAGTTACGGGACACTCACCGGGGAGCTGTTTTTT.

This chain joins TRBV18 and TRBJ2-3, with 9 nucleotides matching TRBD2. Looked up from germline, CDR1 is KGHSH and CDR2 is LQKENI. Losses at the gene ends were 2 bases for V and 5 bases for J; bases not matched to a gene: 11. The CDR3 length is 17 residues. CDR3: CASSPVLGGGAQDTQYF. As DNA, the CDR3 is TGTGCCAGCTCACCAGTACTTGGCGGGGGGGCCCAAGATACGCAGTATTTT.

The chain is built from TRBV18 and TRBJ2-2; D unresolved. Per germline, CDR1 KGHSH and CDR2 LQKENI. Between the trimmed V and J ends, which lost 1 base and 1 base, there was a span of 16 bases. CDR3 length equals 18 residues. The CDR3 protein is CASSPRFPIQRNTGELFF. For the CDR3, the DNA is TGTGCCAGCTCACCACGATTTCCGATACAGAGGAACACCGGGGAGCTGTTTTTT.

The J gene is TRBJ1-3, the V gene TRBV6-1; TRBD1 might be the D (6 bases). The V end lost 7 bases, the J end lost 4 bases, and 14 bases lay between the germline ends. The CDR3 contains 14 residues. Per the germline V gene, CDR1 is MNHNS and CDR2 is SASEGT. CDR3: CASTATGSGNTIYF. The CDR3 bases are TGTGCCAGCACTGCGACAGGCTCAGGAAACACCATATATTTT.

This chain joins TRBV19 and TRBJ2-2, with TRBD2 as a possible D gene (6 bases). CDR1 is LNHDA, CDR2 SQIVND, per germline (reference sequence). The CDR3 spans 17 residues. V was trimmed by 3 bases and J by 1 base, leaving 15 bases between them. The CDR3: CASSISVISGNTGELFF. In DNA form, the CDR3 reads TGTGCCAGTAGTATCAGCGTGATTAGCGGGAACACCGGGGAGCTGTTTTTT.

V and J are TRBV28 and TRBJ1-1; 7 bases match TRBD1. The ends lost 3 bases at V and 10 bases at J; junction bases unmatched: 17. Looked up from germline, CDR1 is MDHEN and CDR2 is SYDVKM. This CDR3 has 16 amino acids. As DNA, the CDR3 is TGTGCCAGCAGTTTGATCTTTGGACAGGAGGATCGTCCAGCTTTCTTT. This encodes CASSLIFGQEDRPAFF. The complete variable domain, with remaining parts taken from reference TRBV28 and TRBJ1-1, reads DVKVTQSSRYLVKRTGEKVFLECVQDMDHENMFWYRQDPGLGLRLIYFSYDVKMKEKGDIPEGYSVSREKKERFSLILESASTNQTSMYLCASSLIFGQEDRPAFFGQGTRLTVV.

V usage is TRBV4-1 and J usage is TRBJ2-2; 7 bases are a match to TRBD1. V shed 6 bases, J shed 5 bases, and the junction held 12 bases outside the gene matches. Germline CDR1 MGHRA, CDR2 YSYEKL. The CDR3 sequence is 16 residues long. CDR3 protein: CASRPPGQTPTGELFF. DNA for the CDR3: TGCGCCAGCAGACCCCCGGGACAGACTCCAACCGGGGAGCTGTTTTTT.

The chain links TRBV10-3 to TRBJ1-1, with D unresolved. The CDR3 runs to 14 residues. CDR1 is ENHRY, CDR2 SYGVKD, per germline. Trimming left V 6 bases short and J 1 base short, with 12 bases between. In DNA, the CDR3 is TGTGCCATCAGATCACCAGCGGAGAACACTGAAGCTTTCTTT. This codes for CAIRSPAENTEAFF.

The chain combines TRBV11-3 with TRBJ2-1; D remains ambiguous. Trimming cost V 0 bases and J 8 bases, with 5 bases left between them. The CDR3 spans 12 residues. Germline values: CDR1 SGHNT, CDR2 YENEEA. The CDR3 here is CASSLEQHEQFF. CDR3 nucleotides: TGTGCCAGCAGCTTAGAACAGCATGAGCAGTTCTTC.

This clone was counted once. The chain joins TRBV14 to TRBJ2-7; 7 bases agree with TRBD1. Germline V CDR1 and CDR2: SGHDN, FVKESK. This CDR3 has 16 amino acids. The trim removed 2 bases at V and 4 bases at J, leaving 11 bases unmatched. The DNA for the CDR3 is TGTGCCAGCAGCCAAACCCCCGGACGGGGACAGTACGAGCAGTACTTC. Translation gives CASSQTPGRGQYEQYF.

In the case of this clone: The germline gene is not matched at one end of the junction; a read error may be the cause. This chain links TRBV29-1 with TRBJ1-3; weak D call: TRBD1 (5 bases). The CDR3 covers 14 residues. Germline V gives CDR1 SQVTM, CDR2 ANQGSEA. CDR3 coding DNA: TGCAGCGTTGATGTGGACAACTCTGGAAACACCACATATTTT. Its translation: CSVDVDNSGNTTYF.

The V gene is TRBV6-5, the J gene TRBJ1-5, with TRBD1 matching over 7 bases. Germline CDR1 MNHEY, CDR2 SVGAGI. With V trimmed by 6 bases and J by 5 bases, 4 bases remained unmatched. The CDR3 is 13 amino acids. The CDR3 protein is CASRRGRDQPQHF. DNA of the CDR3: TGTGCCAGCAGGAGGGGGCGCGATCAGCCCCAGCATTTT.

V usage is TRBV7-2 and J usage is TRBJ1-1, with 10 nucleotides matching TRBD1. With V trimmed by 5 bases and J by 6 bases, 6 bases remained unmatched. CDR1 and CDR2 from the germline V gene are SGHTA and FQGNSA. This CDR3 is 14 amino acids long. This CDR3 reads CASSLTGGGSEAFF. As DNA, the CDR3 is TGTGCCAGCAGCCTGACAGGGGGCGGCTCTGAAGCTTTCTTT.

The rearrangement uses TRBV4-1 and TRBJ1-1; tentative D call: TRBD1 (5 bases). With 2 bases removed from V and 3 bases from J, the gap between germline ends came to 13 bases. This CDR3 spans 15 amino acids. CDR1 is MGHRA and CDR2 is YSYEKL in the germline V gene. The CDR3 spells CASSQHDRQYTEAFF. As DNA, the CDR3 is TGCGCCAGCAGCCAACATGACAGACAGTACACTGAAGCTTTCTTT.

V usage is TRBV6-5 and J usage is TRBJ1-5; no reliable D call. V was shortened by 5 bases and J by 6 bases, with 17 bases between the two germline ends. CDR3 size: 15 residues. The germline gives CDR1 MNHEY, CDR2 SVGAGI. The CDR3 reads CASSPVETTSQPQHF. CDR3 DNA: TGTGCCAGCAGTCCCGTAGAAACTACGAGTCAGCCCCAGCATTTT.

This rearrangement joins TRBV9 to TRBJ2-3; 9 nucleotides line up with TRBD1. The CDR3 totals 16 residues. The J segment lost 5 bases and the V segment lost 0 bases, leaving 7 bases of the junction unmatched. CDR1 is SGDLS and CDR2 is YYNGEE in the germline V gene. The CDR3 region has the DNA TGTGCCAGCAGCGTAGAGGGGGACAGGGTAGGAGATACGCAGTATTTT. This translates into CASSVEGDRVGDTQYF.

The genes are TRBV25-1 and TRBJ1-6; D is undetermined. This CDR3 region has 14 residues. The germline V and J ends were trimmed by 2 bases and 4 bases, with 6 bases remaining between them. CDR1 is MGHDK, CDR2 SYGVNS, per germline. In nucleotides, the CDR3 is TGTGCCAGCAGTGAACAGGCGTATAATTCACCCCTCCACTTT. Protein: CASSEQAYNSPLHF. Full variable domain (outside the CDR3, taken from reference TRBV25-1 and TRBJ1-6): EADIYQTPRYLVIGTGKKITLECSQTMGHDKMYWYQQDPGMELHLIHYSYGVNSTEKGDLSSESTVSRIRTEHFPLTLESARPSHTSQYLCASSEQAYNSPLHFGNGTRLTVT.

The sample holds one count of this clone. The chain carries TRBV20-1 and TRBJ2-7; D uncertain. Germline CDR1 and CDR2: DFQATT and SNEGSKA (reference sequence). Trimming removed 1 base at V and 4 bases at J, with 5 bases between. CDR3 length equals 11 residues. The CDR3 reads CSARAGYEQYF. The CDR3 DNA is TGCAGTGCTAGAGCCGGGTACGAGCAGTACTTC.

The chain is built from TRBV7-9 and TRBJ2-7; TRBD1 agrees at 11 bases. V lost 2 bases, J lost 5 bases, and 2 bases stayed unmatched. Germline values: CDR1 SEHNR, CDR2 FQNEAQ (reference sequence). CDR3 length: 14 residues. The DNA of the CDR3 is TGTGCCAGCAGCTTATTGGACAGGGGGCACGAGCAGTACTTC. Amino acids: CASSLLDRGHEQYF.

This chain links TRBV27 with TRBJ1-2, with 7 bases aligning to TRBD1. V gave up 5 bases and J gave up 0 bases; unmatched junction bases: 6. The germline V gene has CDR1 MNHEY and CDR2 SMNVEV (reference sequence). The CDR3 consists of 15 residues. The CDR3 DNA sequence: TGTGCCAGCAGTCCCCGGACAGGACCTAACTATGGCTACACCTTC. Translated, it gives CASSPRTGPNYGYTF.

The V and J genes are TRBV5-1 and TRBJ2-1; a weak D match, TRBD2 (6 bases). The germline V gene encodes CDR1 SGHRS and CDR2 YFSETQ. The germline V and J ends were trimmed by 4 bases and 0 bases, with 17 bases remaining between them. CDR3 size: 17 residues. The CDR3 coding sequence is TGCGCCAGCAGCCCGGGGGTGGTGCGGAGCTCCTACAATGAGCAGTTCTTC. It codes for CASSPGVVRSSYNEQFF.

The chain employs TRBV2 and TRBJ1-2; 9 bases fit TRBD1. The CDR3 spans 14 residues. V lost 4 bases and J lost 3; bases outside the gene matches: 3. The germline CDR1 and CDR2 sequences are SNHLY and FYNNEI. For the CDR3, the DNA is TGTGCCAGCAGTGGGGGACAGGGATACTATGGCTACACCTTC. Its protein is CASSGGQGYYGYTF.

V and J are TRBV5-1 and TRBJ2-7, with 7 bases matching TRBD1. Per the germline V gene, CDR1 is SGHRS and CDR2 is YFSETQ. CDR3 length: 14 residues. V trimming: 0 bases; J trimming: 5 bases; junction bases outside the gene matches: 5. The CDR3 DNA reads TGCGCCAGCAGCTTGGGGGACAGTCGCGACGAGCAGTACTTC. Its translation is CASSLGDSRDEQYF. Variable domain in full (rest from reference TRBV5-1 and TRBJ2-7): KAGVTQTPRYLIKTRGQQVTLSCSPISGHRSVSWYQQTPGQGLQFLFEYFSETQRNKGNFPGRFSGRQFSNSRSEMNVSTLELGDSALYLCASSLGDSRDEQYFGPGTRLTVT.

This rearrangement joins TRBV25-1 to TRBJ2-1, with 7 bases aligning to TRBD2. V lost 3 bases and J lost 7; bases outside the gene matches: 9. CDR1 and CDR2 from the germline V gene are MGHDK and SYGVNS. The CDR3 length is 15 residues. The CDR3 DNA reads TGTGCCAGCAGTGACGCGAGACTAGCCACAAATGAGCAGTTCTTC. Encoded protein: CASSDARLATNEQFF.